This TCR beta chain was recorded in a study of T cell responses to AZD1222 COVID-19 vaccine listed by TCRdb under 2021. As for the study more broadly: AZD1222 recipients with second doses at about 4 weeks or about 12 weeks were pooled, because spike-specific TCR depth and breadth did not differ between schedules. TCR sequencing covered more than 230 trial participants: 200 to 220 given two doses of AZD1222 and about 26 given two doses of MenACWY control vaccine. Trial participants were enrolled into age subgroups of 18-55, 56-69 and 70-plus years, which contained approximately 150, 28 and 58 TCR-sequenced participants, respectively.

Points on this clone: There is no known antigen for this receptor. Within one base of it there is no much larger clone, and no base qualities were kept.

The CDR3 regions of human TCRbeta chains were analyzed by immunosequencing. The authors' analysis ran thus. Repertoire TCRs were checked for matches against a reference library of SARS-CoV-2-specific TCRs that had been generated using the MIRA antigen-specificity platform. Breadth was defined as the fraction of unique TCRs that were SARS-CoV-2-associated. Depth was defined as the fraction of total T cells that were SARS-CoV-2-associated. Using the MIRA data, every spike-specific TCR was mapped to the spike region that the TCR reacted to and assigned to either a CD4 or a CD8 class. Log10-transformed breadth and depth values were compared by one-way ANOVA with Sidak's multiple comparisons tests. TCRdb mirrors the immuneACCESS table, restricted to in-frame sequences. Some clones are absent from its copies; in checked studies, under half trace to an unresolved V gene, and the reason for the others is unknown. V and J calls and clone size are given by that table; D and trimming were obtained from the DNA. The sample contains around 140,000 clones, 70% to 90% of them found a single time. The top ten clonotypes cover around 8% of the sample.

The sample's time point label, in plain terms: baseline before first vaccination. Samples from vaccinated people were obtained from the UK trials COV001 and COV002, which included a single-blind randomized controlled phase 2/3 trial of AZD1222 (ChAdOx1 nCoV-19) in healthy adults. For TCRbeta chain sequencing, PBMC samples were collected from trial participants at day 0 and at day 28 after the second dose. The paper's findings and limits, for the study overall: The 56-69-year group was small, and its depth increase did not reach significance, likely because of low power. Only 5 to 7 AZD1222 recipients were SARS-CoV-2 seropositive at baseline, limiting conclusions about previously exposed vaccinees. Participants were mostly white British, with more females than males. The authors suggested clonal diversity may have been underestimated. CD4 TCRs associated with the vaccine covered the entire spike protein, and the dominant responses were in regions 160-218 and 743-854. No day 14 peak-response samples were available, so repertoires were characterized only after the peak T cell response. Epitopes outside the regions mutated in the B.1.351 and B.1.1.7 variants were reportedly recognized by nearly half of the unique spike-specific TCRs. A significant rise in spike-specific TCR breadth and depth was observed after two AZD1222 doses relative to day 0 and relative to MenACWY recipients.

There are 14 amino acids in the CDR3, from cysteine to phenylalanine inclusive. This entry keeps only the CDR3 DNA: 42 bases, framed from base 1. Reading the germline V gene gives CDR1 SGHTA and CDR2 FQGNSA. V loses 1 base, J loses 3 bases, and the germline ends lie 8 bases apart. Specimen: peripheral blood, collected on day 0 of AZD1222 vaccination. The TCR comes from an adult in good health. Recombination joined TRBV7-2 with TRBJ2-3; no D gene call is confident. The DNA sequence is TGTGCCAGCAGCTTAGGAGTCGTAACAGATACGCAGTATTTT. This gives the protein CASSLGVVTDTQYF.